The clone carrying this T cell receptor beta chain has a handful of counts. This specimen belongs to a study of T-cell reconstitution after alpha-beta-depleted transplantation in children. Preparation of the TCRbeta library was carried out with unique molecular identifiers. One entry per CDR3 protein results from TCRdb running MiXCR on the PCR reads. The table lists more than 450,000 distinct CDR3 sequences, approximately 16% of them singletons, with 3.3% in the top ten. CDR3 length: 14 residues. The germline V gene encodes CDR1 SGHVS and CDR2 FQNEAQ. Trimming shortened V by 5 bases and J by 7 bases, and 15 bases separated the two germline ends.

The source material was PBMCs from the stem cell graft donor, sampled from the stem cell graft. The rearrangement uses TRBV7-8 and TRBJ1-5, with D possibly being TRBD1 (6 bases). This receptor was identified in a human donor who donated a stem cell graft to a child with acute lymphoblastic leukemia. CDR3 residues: CASSPGAGGQPQHF. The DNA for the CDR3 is TGTGCCAGCAGCCCGGGGGCGGGGGGACAGCCCCAGCATTTT.